Sequencing of this T cell receptor beta chain was carried out in a study of blood T cells in healthy people across ages. In its sample, this clonotype was seen many times. Per germline, CDR1 SGHTA and CDR2 FQGNSA. V was pared by 5 bases and J by 9 bases, with 17 bases between. The length of the CDR3 is 14 residues. Alongside a J-beta primer mix, a sample-barcoded 5' primer served in a second PCR lasting about 7 to 11 cycles. TCRdb ran MiXCR on the 5' RACE reads and lists one entry per CDR3 protein. This table has about 770,000 distinct CDR3 sequences, under 45% appearing once. This sequence joins TRBV7-2 and TRBJ2-1; either TRBD1 or TRBD2 may fit D (5 bases each). This clonotype originated in a man aged 55 to 69 in good health. Input material: blood. In nucleotides, the CDR3 is TGTGCCAGCAGCCCAGGGACCGGGTTGGTTGAGCAGTTCTTC. Its translation is CASSPGTGLVEQFF.